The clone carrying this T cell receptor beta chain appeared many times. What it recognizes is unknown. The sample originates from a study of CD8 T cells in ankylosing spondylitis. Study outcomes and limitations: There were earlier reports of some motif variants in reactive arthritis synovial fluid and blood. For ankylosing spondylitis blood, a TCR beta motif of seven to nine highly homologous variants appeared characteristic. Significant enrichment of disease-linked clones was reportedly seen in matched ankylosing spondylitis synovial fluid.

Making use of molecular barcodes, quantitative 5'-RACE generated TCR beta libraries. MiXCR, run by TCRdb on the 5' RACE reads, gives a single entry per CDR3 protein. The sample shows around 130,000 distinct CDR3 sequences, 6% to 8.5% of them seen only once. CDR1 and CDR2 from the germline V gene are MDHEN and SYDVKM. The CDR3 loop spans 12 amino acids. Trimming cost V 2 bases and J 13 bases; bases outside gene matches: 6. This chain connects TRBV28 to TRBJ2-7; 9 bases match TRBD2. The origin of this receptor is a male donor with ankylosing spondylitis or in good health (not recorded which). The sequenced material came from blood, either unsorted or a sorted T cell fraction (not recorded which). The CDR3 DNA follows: TGTGCCAGCAGTTTAGAGACTAGCGGAAGTTACTTC. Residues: CASSLETSGSYF. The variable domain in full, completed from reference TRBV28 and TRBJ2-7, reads DVKVTQSSRYLVKRTGEKVFLECVQDMDHENMFWYRQDPGLGLRLIYFSYDVKMKEKGDIPEGYSVSREKKERFSLILESASTNQTSMYLCASSLETSGSYFGPGTRLTVT.